One sample yielded the 23 T cell receptor beta chains listed below, sequenced in a study of graft-versus-host responses after intestinal transplantation. Clones were read by immunoSEQ multiplex PCR, and TCRdb kept only the in-frame ones, dropping some. The table has about 150,000 clones, about 90% seen once. Their specific antigens are unknown. Sample: unstimulated CD4+ T cells sorted from spleen or lymph node cells, taken before intestinal transplant. These TCRs come from a human donor who received an intestinal transplant.

V gene TRBV29-1 combines with J gene TRBJ1-1, with 8 bases matching TRBD1. Germline CDR1 SQVTM, CDR2 ANQGSEA. Trimming at V came to 2 bases and at J to 5 bases, leaving 4 bases not matched to a gene. This CDR3 contains 13 residues. DNA of the CDR3: TGCAGCGTTGAAACAGGGGGTACGACTGAAGCTTTCTTT. This gives the protein CSVETGGTTEAFF. The full variable domain, its missing parts supplied by reference TRBV29-1 and TRBJ1-1, is SAVISQKPSRDICQRGTSLTIQCQVDSQVTMMFWYRQQPGQSLTLIATANQGSEATYESGFVIDKFPISRPNLTFSTLTVSNMSPEDSSIYLCSVETGGTTEAFFGQGTRLTVV.

The J gene is TRBJ2-3, the V gene TRBV6-5; a possible D gene is TRBD1 (5 bases). Germline values: CDR1 MNHEY, CDR2 SVGAGI. V lost 2 bases and J 2 bases, leaving 8 bases between the germline ends. The CDR3 loop spans 14 amino acids. CDR3 loop: CASSYDRATDTQYF. The CDR3 DNA reads TGTGCCAGCAGTTACGACAGAGCCACAGATACGCAGTATTTT.

The rearrangement links TRBV7-2 to TRBJ1-1; D might be TRBD1 (5 bases). Germline V gene lookup returns CDR1 SGHTA and CDR2 FQGNSA. The CDR3 extends over 15 amino acids. With 4 bases removed from V and 0 bases from J, the gap between germline ends came to 12 bases. The CDR3 sequence is CASSYQQDMNTEAFF. CDR3 in DNA: TGTGCCAGCAGCTACCAACAGGACATGAACACTGAAGCTTTCTTT.

V is TRBV28 and J is TRBJ2-7; D not certain. Germline CDR1 is MDHEN and CDR2 is SYDVKM. The germline V and J ends were trimmed by 6 bases and 1 base, with 10 bases remaining between them. The CDR3 covers 13 residues. The DNA for the CDR3 is TGTGCCAGCAGACTGACTGGTTCCTACGAGCAGTACTTC. This translates into CASRLTGSYEQYF.

CDR3 amino acids: CASSTWGGQPQHF. The CDR3 DNA reads as TGCGCCAGCAGCACGTGGGGGGGTCAGCCCCAGCATTTT. The V call is TRBV5-1, the J call TRBJ1-5; D might be TRBD1 (5 bases). Looked up from germline, CDR1 is SGHRS and CDR2 is YFSETQ. This CDR3 has 13 residues. V lost 4 bases and J lost 6, with 11 bases in between.

About this clone: Its ends do not fully match the called genes, so a read error is possible. The sample has other DNA sequences that encode this CDR3 too. The chain uses TRBV4-1 and TRBJ1-1; D is undetermined. The CDR3 is 15 residues long. Germline V gene data show CDR1 as MGHRA and CDR2 as YSYEKL. In DNA form, the CDR3 reads TGCGCCAGTAGCCAAGCCGGGCCACTTAACACTGAAGCTTTCTTT. As protein: CASSQAGPLNTEAFF.

The J gene is TRBJ2-1, the V gene TRBV7-3; 7 bases align to TRBD2. Germline V gives CDR1 SGHTA, CDR2 FQGTGA. V shed 2 bases and J 4 bases; nucleotides not matched to a gene: 11. CDR3 length: 17 residues. The CDR3 DNA reads as TGTGCCAGCAGCTTATTTACGGCGGGAGCATCGTACAATGAGCAGTTCTTC. Translation: CASSLFTAGASYNEQFF.

The chain couples TRBV28 to TRBJ2-7; 10 nucleotides agree with TRBD2. CDR1 is MDHEN and CDR2 is SYDVKM in the germline V gene. V lost 6 bases, J lost 1 base, and 3 bases stayed unmatched. CDR3 size: 14 residues. Here the CDR3 reads CASRRTSGSYEQYF. The DNA of the CDR3 is TGTGCCAGCAGACGGACTAGCGGATCCTACGAGCAGTACTTC.

This clone was seen a single time. This rearrangement joins TRBV5-6 to TRBJ2-7, with TRBD1 identical over 7 bases. V trimming: 5 bases; J trimming: 2 bases; junction bases outside the gene matches: 7. Germline CDR1 SGHDT, CDR2 YYEEEE. The CDR3 is 14 residues long. The CDR3 sequence is CASRATGQTYEQYF. The CDR3 DNA reads TGTGCCAGCAGGGCGACGGGACAGACCTACGAGCAGTACTTC. The entire variable domain, with the rest obtained from reference TRBV5-6 and TRBJ2-7, is as follows: DAGVTQSPTHLIKTRGQQVTLRCSPKSGHDTVSWYQQALGQGPQFIFQYYEEEERQRGNFPDRFSGHQFPNYSSELNVNALLLGDSALYLCASRATGQTYEQYFGPGTRLTVT.

The V call is TRBV19, the J call TRBJ1-1; 9 positions agree with TRBD1. The CDR3 has 16 amino acids. J gave up 3 bases and V 7 bases, and 12 bases lay outside the gene matches. Germline CDR1 LNHDA, CDR2 SQIVND (reference sequence). DNA of the CDR3: TGTGCCAGTACGGATCGGGTGACAGGGGGATACACTGAAGCTTTCTTT. It specifies CASTDRVTGGYTEAFF.

V is TRBV10-3 and J is TRBJ1-1; D unresolved. The CDR3 has 13 residues. Germline V lookup: CDR1 ENHRY, CDR2 SYGVKD. V lost 6 bases and J lost 1, with 9 bases in between. CDR3 protein: CAIRGQPNTEAFF. As DNA, the CDR3 is TGTGCCATCAGAGGGCAGCCGAACACTGAAGCTTTCTTT.

The chain joins TRBV10-3 to TRBJ2-1; TRBD1 agrees at 10 bases. Germline loops: CDR1 ENHRY, CDR2 SYGVKD. Trimming at V came to 3 bases and at J to 6 bases, leaving 5 bases not matched to a gene. The CDR3 runs 15 residues. The CDR3 is CAISEWTGGPNEQFF. CDR3 nucleotides: TGTGCCATCAGTGAATGGACAGGGGGACCCAATGAGCAGTTCTTC.

This chain links TRBV5-6 with TRBJ2-4; no reliable D call. V gave up 7 bases and J gave up 0 bases, with 17 bases separating them. The CDR3 is made up of 16 amino acids. CDR1 SGHDT and CDR2 YYEEEE come from the germline V gene. CDR3 DNA sequence: TGTGCCAGCGGCTCTCTTCAAAGTTTAGCCAAAAACATTCAGTACTTC. Residues: CASGSLQSLAKNIQYF.

V is TRBV28 and J is TRBJ1-5, with D possibly being TRBD1 (6 bases). CDR1 and CDR2 from the germline V gene are MDHEN and SYDVKM. The CDR3 consists of 16 residues. V was clipped by 2 bases and J by 2 bases, with 13 bases between them. The CDR3 here is CASSLTSGHGNQPQHF. For the CDR3, the DNA is TGTGCCAGCAGTTTAACCTCGGGACACGGCAATCAGCCCCAGCATTTT.

This chain connects TRBV6-5 to TRBJ2-5; possible D gene TRBD2, 6 bases. This CDR3 spans 14 amino acids. V lost 6 bases and J lost 4, with 15 bases in between. Per the germline V gene, CDR1 is MNHEY and CDR2 is SVGAGI. The CDR3 spells CASSSLLGGETQYF. CDR3 coding DNA: TGTGCCAGCAGCTCTCTCCTGGGGGGAGAGACCCAGTACTTC.

The chain employs TRBV11-3 and TRBJ1-1, with 7 positions matching TRBD1. CDR1 and CDR2 from the germline V gene are SGHNT and YENEEA. V lost 4 bases, J lost 0 bases, and 2 bases stayed unmatched. This CDR3 contains 14 residues. CDR3 loop: CASSSGTVNTEAFF. DNA for the CDR3: TGTGCCAGCAGCTCCGGGACAGTGAACACTGAAGCTTTCTTT. Filled out from reference TRBV11-3 and TRBJ1-1, the complete variable domain reads EAGVVQSPRYKIIEKKQPVAFWCNPISGHNTLYWYLQNLGQGPELLIRYENEEAVDDSQLPKDRFSAERLKGVDSTLKIQPAELGDSAVYLCASSSGTVNTEAFFGQGTRLTVV.

This rearrangement joins TRBV5-5 to TRBJ2-1; D unclear. CDR3 length: 14 amino acids. V shed 2 bases and J shed 3 bases, with 9 bases lying between them. From germline, CDR1 is SGHKS and CDR2 YYEKEE (reference sequence). The CDR3: CASSFLRLYNEQFF. The CDR3 DNA reads as TGTGCCAGCAGCTTCCTGCGGCTCTACAATGAGCAGTTCTTC.

This chain links TRBV20-1 with TRBJ1-1, with D unresolved. Germline CDR1 reads DFQATT; CDR2 reads SNEGSKA (reference sequence). CDR3 length equals 11 residues. V lost 4 bases and J lost 6, with 9 bases in between. In DNA form, the CDR3 reads TGCAGTGCTATGTTTATCGCTGAAGCTTTCTTT. This encodes CSAMFIAEAFF.

This clone was detected only once. The chain links TRBV6-1 to TRBJ2-7; D ambiguous. The CDR3 spans 14 residues. Germline V gene sequence: CDR1 MNHNS, CDR2 SASEGT. Trimming cost V 4 bases and J 3 bases, with 13 bases left between them. The DNA of the CDR3 is TGTGCCAGCAGTGGCCGGCTAGGCGACTACGAGCAGTACTTC. Translation gives CASSGRLGDYEQYF.

The chain carries TRBV4-3 and TRBJ1-2, with a tentative D call TRBD1 (6 bases). Germline assignment: CDR1 LGHNA and CDR2 YSLEER. The CDR3 spans 15 residues. V lost 0 bases to trimming and J lost 3 bases, with 11 bases between them. CDR3 region: CASSQDDGTYYGYTF. The CDR3 DNA is TGCGCCAGCAGCCAAGATGATGGGACATACTATGGCTACACCTTC.

J is TRBJ1-5 and V is TRBV6-1; a possible D gene is TRBD1 (5 bases). Trimming stripped 6 bases from V and 1 base from J, with 13 bases between. The CDR3 covers 15 residues. Germline CDR1 reads MNHNS; CDR2 reads SASEGT. CDR3 in amino acids: CASSPMRGSNQPQHF. CDR3 nucleotides: TGTGCCAGCAGCCCGATGCGGGGGAGCAATCAGCCCCAGCATTTT.

The J gene is TRBJ1-4, the V gene TRBV19; D remains unclear. This CDR3 contains 12 residues. Between the trimmed V and J ends, which lost 3 bases and 7 bases, there was a span of 6 bases. In germline, CDR1 is LNHDA, CDR2 SQIVND (reference sequence). The CDR3 here is CASSILGEKLFF. CDR3 in DNA: TGTGCCAGTAGTATCCTAGGTGAAAAACTGTTTTTT. Full variable domain (remainder filled in from reference TRBV19 and TRBJ1-4): DGGITQSPKYLFRKEGQNVTLSCEQNLNHDAMYWYRQDPGQGLRLIYYSQIVNDFQKGDIAEGYSVSREKKESFPLTVTSAQKNPTAFYLCASSILGEKLFFGSGTQLSVL.

This rearrangement joins TRBV28 to TRBJ2-1; D tentatively fits TRBD1 or TRBD2 (5 bases each). The CDR3 is 14 residues long. CDR1 is MDHEN, CDR2 SYDVKM, per germline. The V end was cut by 7 bases, the J end by 6 bases, with 16 bases between. The CDR3 here is CASTSPGDVNEQFF. In DNA form, the CDR3 reads TGTGCCAGCACCAGTCCCGGGGACGTCAATGAGCAGTTCTTC.